The rows below give T cell receptor beta chains drawn from one sample of a study of beta chain features in type 1 diabetes. The assay was immunoSEQ multiplex PCR, and TCRdb's table has in-frame clones only and misses some. The sample yields under 150,000 clones, about 51% seen once. The sample was Tregs from blood. Source of these receptors: a man in his late teens or twenties in good health. Each CDR3 is given with its conserved first and last residue. D genes are given only for firm matches. Rows may omit the clone size; those that give it use once, few, many or a size class.

- | TRBJ1-1 | TRBV7-8 | - | CASSLAAVNTEAFF | TGTGCCAGCAGCTTAGCTGCGGTGAACACTGAAGCTTTCTTT
- | TRBJ2-6 | TRBV27 | - | CASNRQAGANVLTF | TGTGCCAGCAATCGACAGGCTGGGGCCAACGTCCTGACTTTC
- | TRBJ1-5 | TRBV28 | - | CASSSARQPQHF | TGTGCCAGCAGCTCAGCGCGTCAGCCCCAGCATTTT
- | TRBJ2-7 | TRBV27 | TRBD2 | CASRWTSGSYEQYF | TGTGCCAGCAGATGGACTAGCGGGAGCTACGAGCAGTACTTC
- | TRBJ2-7 | TRBV5-6 | - | CASSPVPLSGVREQYF | TGTGCCAGCAGCCCCGTCCCCCTTTCGGGGGTTCGCGAGCAGTACTTC
few | TRBJ1-3 | TRBV7-2 | - | CAWLSGNTIYF | TGTGCCTGGCTCTCTGGAAACACCATATATTTT
- | TRBJ1-5 | TRBV19 | - | CASSMVFGQPQHF | TGTGCCAGTAGTATGGTATTCGGGCAGCCCCAGCATTTT
- | TRBJ1-1 | TRBV2 | - | CASRGQQLNTEAFF | TGTGCCAGCAGAGGACAGCAACTGAACACTGAAGCTTTCTTT
- | TRBJ2-2 | TRBV30 | TRBD2 | CAWSIGLAGAGELFF | TGTGCCTGGAGTATAGGCCTAGCGGGGGCCGGGGAGCTGTTTTTT
- | TRBJ2-2 | TRBV7-2 | TRBD2 | CASSADGGGITGELFF | TGTGCCAGCAGCGCGGACGGGGGGGGAATAACCGGGGAGCTGTTTTTT
few | TRBJ2-3 | TRBV7-9 | TRBD2 | CASSLRGGGGTDTQYF | TGTGCCAGCAGCTTACGTGGCGGGGGTGGCACAGATACGCAGTATTTT
- | TRBJ2-1 | TRBV7-2 | TRBD2 | CASSPTPSGVEQFF | TGTGCCAGCAGCCCCACGCCTAGCGGGGTCGAGCAGTTCTTC
- | TRBJ1-1 | TRBV2 | TRBD1 | CARSQGVYTEAFF | TGTGCCAGATCACAGGGGGTTTACACTGAAGCTTTCTTT
- | TRBJ2-3 | TRBV11-2 | - | CASSPGPAVSDTQYF | TGTGCCAGCAGCCCAGGGCCCGCGGTTTCAGATACGCAGTATTTT
- | TRBJ1-5 | TRBV18 | - | CASSLRQTGQPQHF | TGTGCCAGCTCGCTCAGACAGACGGGTCAGCCCCAGCATTTT
few | TRBJ2-7 | TRBV5-1 | TRBD2 | CASSLVHSGGVPYEQYF | TGCGCCAGCAGCTTGGTCCATAGCGGGGGTGTTCCCTACGAGCAGTACTTC
- | TRBJ1-4 | TRBV18 | - | CASSPRERSVEKLFF | TGTGCCAGCTCACCACGGGAGAGGTCGGTTGAAAAACTGTTTTTT
few | TRBJ1-5 | TRBV7-2 | TRBD1 | CASSQDRAGNQPQHF | TGTGCCAGCAGCCAAGACAGGGCCGGAAATCAGCCCCAGCATTTT
- | TRBJ2-7 | TRBV2 | - | CASKREGSYEQYF | TGTGCCAGCAAGAGGGAAGGGTCCTACGAGCAGTACTTC
- | TRBJ2-7 | TRBV9 | TRBD2 | CASSVGTSGINEQYF | TGTGCCAGCAGCGTTGGGACTAGCGGGATCAACGAGCAGTACTTC
- | TRBJ1-4 | TRBV15 | - | CATSRGQQENEKLFF | TGTGCCACCAGCAGAGGACAACAGGAGAATGAAAAACTGTTTTTT
- | TRBJ1-5 | TRBV15 | - | CATSRGVSVRDQPQHF | TGTGCCACCAGCAGAGGAGTGTCAGTTCGGGATCAGCCCCAGCATTTT
- | TRBJ2-7 | TRBV6-1 | - | CASRGRVYEQYF | TGTGCCAGCAGGGGGCGAGTCTACGAGCAGTACTTC
few | TRBJ1-4 | TRBV4-3 | - | CASSPTAGGGNEKLFF | TGCGCCAGCAGCCCCACCGCGGGGGGAGGTAATGAAAAACTGTTTTTT
- | TRBJ1-2 | TRBV5-1 | TRBD1 | CASSSPGQTVYGYTF | TGCGCCAGCAGCTCGCCGGGACAGACAGTATATGGCTACACCTTC
- | TRBJ2-5 | TRBV28 | - | CASSLEETQYF | TGTGCCAGCAGTTTAGAGGAGACCCAGTACTTC
- | TRBJ1-1 | TRBV28 | - | CASSSPTGRREAFF | TGTGCCAGCAGTTCCCCCACCGGGAGAAGAGAAGCTTTCTTT
- | TRBJ2-3 | TRBV29-1 | TRBD2 | CSVSGRAEDTQYF | TGCAGCGTTAGCGGGAGGGCGGAAGATACGCAGTATTTT
few | TRBJ2-7 | TRBV15 | - | CATSRDLGQGYEQYF | TGTGCCACCAGCAGAGACCTAGGACAAGGCTACGAGCAGTACTTC
few | TRBJ1-4 | TRBV14 | TRBD1 | CASSSGTGHEKLFF | TGTGCCAGCTCGAGCGGGACAGGCCACGAAAAACTGTTTTTT
few | TRBJ2-1 | TRBV5-1 | TRBD2 | CASSLAFMWTSVRGEQFF | TGCGCCAGCAGCTTGGCCTTTATGTGGACTAGCGTTAGAGGTGAGCAGTTCTTC
- | TRBJ1-2 | TRBV4-3 | TRBD1 | CASSQGQGANYGYTF | TGCGCCAGCAGCCAAGGACAGGGAGCGAACTATGGCTACACCTTC
few | TRBJ2-5 | TRBV29-1 | TRBD2 | CSGTSGSYETQYF | TGCAGCGGTACTAGCGGGAGTTACGAGACCCAGTACTTC
few | TRBJ1-1 | TRBV19 | TRBD1 | CASSLQGADTEAFF | TGTGCCAGTAGCCTACAGGGGGCGGACACTGAAGCTTTCTTT
- | TRBJ2-7 | TRBV11-1 | TRBD2 | CASSRRTSGNYEQYF | TGTGCCAGCAGCCGAAGGACTAGCGGGAACTACGAGCAGTACTTC